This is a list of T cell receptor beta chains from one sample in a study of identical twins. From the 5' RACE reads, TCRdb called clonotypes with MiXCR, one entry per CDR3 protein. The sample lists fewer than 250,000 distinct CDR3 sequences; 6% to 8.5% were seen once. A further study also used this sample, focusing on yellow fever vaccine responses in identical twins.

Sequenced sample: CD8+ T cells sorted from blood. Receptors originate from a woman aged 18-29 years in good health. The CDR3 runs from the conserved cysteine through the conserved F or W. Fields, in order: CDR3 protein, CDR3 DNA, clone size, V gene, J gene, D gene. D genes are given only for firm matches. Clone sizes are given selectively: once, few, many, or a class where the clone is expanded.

CDR3 protein: CASSPGLAGVRTGELFF; CDR3 DNA: TGTGCCAGCAGCCCGGGACTAGCGGGGGTTAGGACCGGGGAGCTGTTTTTT; clone size: -; V gene: TRBV9; J gene: TRBJ2-2; D gene: TRBD2
CDR3 protein: CASSLGTGYTGELFF; CDR3 DNA: TGTGCCAGCAGCTTGGGAACAGGGTACACCGGGGAGCTGTTTTTT; clone size: few; V gene: TRBV5-4; J gene: TRBJ2-2; D gene: -
CDR3 protein: CASSLESGPLDEQYF; CDR3 DNA: TGTGCCAGCAGCTTAGAATCAGGGCCTCTAGACGAGCAGTACTTC; clone size: few; V gene: TRBV7-9; J gene: TRBJ2-7; D gene: -
CDR3 protein: CASSQSGGAGDTQYF; CDR3 DNA: TGCGCCAGCAGCCAGAGCGGGGGGGCCGGGGATACGCAGTATTTT; clone size: many; V gene: TRBV4-1; J gene: TRBJ2-3; D gene: TRBD2
CDR3 protein: CASSPDGYTGELFF; CDR3 DNA: TGCGCCAGCAGCCCGGACGGGTACACCGGGGAGCTGTTTTTT; clone size: many; V gene: TRBV5-1; J gene: TRBJ2-2; D gene: -
CDR3 protein: CASRNTGELFF; CDR3 DNA: TGTGCCAGCAGGAACACCGGGGAGCTGTTTTTT; clone size: many; V gene: TRBV14; J gene: TRBJ2-2; D gene: -
CDR3 protein: CASSVDRAGINYGYTF; CDR3 DNA: TGTGCCAGCAGCGTGGATAGGGCAGGGATTAACTATGGCTACACCTTC; clone size: few; V gene: TRBV9; J gene: TRBJ1-2; D gene: -
CDR3 protein: CSARSGGSGANVLTF; CDR3 DNA: TGCAGTGCTAGATCAGGAGGCTCTGGGGCCAACGTCCTGACTTTC; clone size: -; V gene: TRBV20-1; J gene: TRBJ2-6; D gene: -
CDR3 protein: CASSLGLAGVNEQFF; CDR3 DNA: TGTGCCAGCAGCTTGGGTTTAGCGGGAGTCAATGAGCAGTTCTTC; clone size: many; V gene: TRBV5-6; J gene: TRBJ2-1; D gene: TRBD2
CDR3 protein: CAARQGMDTQYF; CDR3 DNA: TGTGCTGCACGACAGGGGATGGATACGCAGTATTTT; clone size: few; V gene: TRBV6-1; J gene: TRBJ2-3; D gene: TRBD1
CDR3 protein: CASSLGAGGQETQYF; CDR3 DNA: TGTGCCAGCAGCTTAGGGGCAGGGGGCCAAGAGACCCAGTACTTC; clone size: many; V gene: TRBV11-3; J gene: TRBJ2-5; D gene: TRBD1
CDR3 protein: CASSSSGNLGDTEAFF; CDR3 DNA: TGTGCCAGCAGCTCTTCAGGGAATCTAGGCGACACTGAAGCTTTCTTT; clone size: many; V gene: TRBV5-4; J gene: TRBJ1-1; D gene: -
CDR3 protein: CASSYLTGGDTQYF; CDR3 DNA: TGTGCCAGCAGTTACTTGACGGGGGGCGATACGCAGTATTTT; clone size: -; V gene: TRBV6-2/TRBV6-3; J gene: TRBJ2-3; D gene: -
CDR3 protein: CASSQVLTGSGYTF; CDR3 DNA: TGCGCCAGCAGCCAAGTTTTAACAGGCAGTGGCTACACCTTC; clone size: -; V gene: TRBV4-1; J gene: TRBJ1-2; D gene: -
CDR3 protein: CASSSLRGNEQFF; CDR3 DNA: TGTGCCAGCAGTTCCTTGCGGGGTAATGAGCAGTTCTTC; clone size: many; V gene: TRBV28; J gene: TRBJ2-1; D gene: -
CDR3 protein: CASSLNPSGSDYEQYF; CDR3 DNA: TGTGCCAGCAGCTTGAACCCTAGCGGGAGTGACTACGAGCAGTACTTC; clone size: many; V gene: TRBV5-5; J gene: TRBJ2-7; D gene: TRBD2
CDR3 protein: CSARAQNF; CDR3 DNA: TGCAGTGCTAGAGCCCAGAATTTT; clone size: many; V gene: TRBV20-1; J gene: TRBJ1-5; D gene: -
CDR3 protein: CASSLDGSLNEQFF; CDR3 DNA: TGCGCCAGCAGCTTGGATGGTAGCCTCAATGAGCAGTTCTTC; clone size: few; V gene: TRBV5-1; J gene: TRBJ2-1; D gene: -
CDR3 protein: CASSLIPGAGGNEQFF; CDR3 DNA: TGTGCCAGCAGTTTAATCCCGGGAGCCGGAGGAAATGAGCAGTTCTTC; clone size: -; V gene: TRBV12-3/TRBV12-4; J gene: TRBJ2-1; D gene: -
CDR3 protein: CASSFGTTSGGAGGETQYF; CDR3 DNA: TGTGCCAGCAGTTTTGGGACAACTAGCGGGGGGGCTGGAGGAGAGACCCAGTACTTC; clone size: few; V gene: TRBV28; J gene: TRBJ2-5; D gene: TRBD2
CDR3 protein: CASSTRGGFGTEAFF; CDR3 DNA: TGTGCCAGCAGCACCCGGGGGGGGTTTGGGACTGAAGCTTTCTTT; clone size: few; V gene: TRBV4-2; J gene: TRBJ1-1; D gene: -
CDR3 protein: CASSQWGQGTNTEAFF; CDR3 DNA: TGTGCCAGCAGCCAATGGGGACAGGGGACGAACACTGAAGCTTTCTTT; clone size: many; V gene: TRBV14; J gene: TRBJ1-1; D gene: TRBD1
CDR3 protein: CASSFSGQDKYQETQYF; CDR3 DNA: TGTGCCAGCAGTTTTTCGGGACAGGACAAGTACCAAGAGACCCAGTACTTC; clone size: -; V gene: TRBV28; J gene: TRBJ2-5; D gene: TRBD1
CDR3 protein: CASSQLAERGTYEQYF; CDR3 DNA: TGTGCCAGCAGCCAGCTAGCTGAGCGGGGAACCTACGAGCAGTACTTC; clone size: many; V gene: TRBV3-1; J gene: TRBJ2-7; D gene: TRBD2
CDR3 protein: CASSTSGPRNEQFF; CDR3 DNA: TGTGCCAGCAGTACTAGCGGCCCGAGGAATGAGCAGTTCTTC; clone size: few; V gene: TRBV12-3/TRBV12-4; J gene: TRBJ2-1; D gene: TRBD2
CDR3 protein: CASSLETGYEQYF; CDR3 DNA: TGCGCCAGCAGCTTGGAGACCGGCTACGAGCAGTACTTC; clone size: many; V gene: TRBV5-1; J gene: TRBJ2-7; D gene: -
CDR3 protein: CASSFRFTGLMFEQYF; CDR3 DNA: TGTGCCAGCAGTTTTAGATTTACAGGACTTATGTTCGAGCAGTACTTC; clone size: many; V gene: TRBV12-3/TRBV12-4; J gene: TRBJ2-7; D gene: -
CDR3 protein: CASSLRGSGTEAFF; CDR3 DNA: TGTGCCAGCAGCTTAAGGGGTTCGGGCACTGAAGCTTTCTTT; clone size: many; V gene: TRBV7-6; J gene: TRBJ1-1; D gene: -
CDR3 protein: CASSDPTTGSTNEKLFF; CDR3 DNA: TGTGCCAGCAGCGACCCAACGACAGGGTCAACTAATGAAAAACTGTTTTTT; clone size: -; V gene: TRBV7-9; J gene: TRBJ1-4; D gene: TRBD1
CDR3 protein: CASRPVPRTIVLENEQYF; CDR3 DNA: TGTGCCAGCAGGCCTGTCCCCAGGACTATAGTCCTCGAGAACGAGCAGTACTTC; clone size: -; V gene: TRBV28; J gene: TRBJ2-7; D gene: -
CDR3 protein: CASQNRDNEQFF; CDR3 DNA: TGTGCCAGCCAGAACAGGGACAATGAGCAGTTCTTC; clone size: -; V gene: TRBV28; J gene: TRBJ2-1; D gene: -
CDR3 protein: CASSEGPQGTYEQYF; CDR3 DNA: TGCGCCAGCAGTGAGGGACCTCAAGGGACCTACGAGCAGTACTTC; clone size: few; V gene: TRBV10-1; J gene: TRBJ2-7; D gene: -
CDR3 protein: CASSLAANRAKRETQYF; CDR3 DNA: TGTGCCAGCAGCTTAGCGGCAAACAGGGCGAAGAGGGAGACCCAGTACTTC; clone size: many; V gene: TRBV7-9; J gene: TRBJ2-5; D gene: -
CDR3 protein: CASSLGQNRAYGYTF; CDR3 DNA: TGTGCCAGCAGTTTAGGCCAAAACAGGGCCTATGGCTACACCTTC; clone size: few; V gene: TRBV12-3/TRBV12-4; J gene: TRBJ1-2; D gene: -
CDR3 protein: CSAPGLAGGTGELFF; CDR3 DNA: TGCAGTGCTCCTGGACTAGCGGGAGGTACCGGGGAGCTGTTTTTT; clone size: few; V gene: TRBV20-1; J gene: TRBJ2-2; D gene: TRBD2
CDR3 protein: CASSEADSEAFF; CDR3 DNA: TGTGCCAGCAGTGAAGCGGACAGTGAAGCTTTCTTT; clone size: few; V gene: TRBV2; J gene: TRBJ1-1; D gene: -
CDR3 protein: CASSQARASTTDTQYF; CDR3 DNA: TGTGCCAGCAGCCAAGCCAGGGCCTCAACCACAGATACGCAGTATTTT; clone size: few; V gene: TRBV3-1; J gene: TRBJ2-3; D gene: -
CDR3 protein: CASSLGGSRSSTDTQYF; CDR3 DNA: TGCGCCAGCAGCTTGGGTGGCAGCCGATCTAGCACAGATACGCAGTATTTT; clone size: -; V gene: TRBV5-1; J gene: TRBJ2-3; D gene: -
CDR3 protein: CASSLRGDHEQFF; CDR3 DNA: TGTGCCAGCAGCTTACGTGGGGACCATGAGCAGTTCTTC; clone size: many; V gene: TRBV7-7; J gene: TRBJ2-1; D gene: -
CDR3 protein: CSTPDRSTGELFF; CDR3 DNA: TGCAGTACACCGGACCGCTCCACCGGGGAGCTGTTTTTT; clone size: few; V gene: TRBV20-1; J gene: TRBJ2-2; D gene: -
CDR3 protein: CATKEAGGSYEQYF; CDR3 DNA: TGTGCCACCAAGGAGGCGGGAGGTAGCTACGAGCAGTACTTC; clone size: few; V gene: TRBV10-3; J gene: TRBJ2-7; D gene: TRBD2
CDR3 protein: CASSQDRRTSGTPSPQYF; CDR3 DNA: TGTGCCAGCAGCCAAGATCGTAGGACTAGCGGGACCCCCTCTCCGCAGTATTTT; clone size: -; V gene: TRBV14; J gene: TRBJ2-3; D gene: TRBD2
CDR3 protein: CASSHLRAPDTDTQYF; CDR3 DNA: TGTGCCAGCAGCCACCTCAGGGCTCCTGACACAGATACGCAGTATTTT; clone size: -; V gene: TRBV3-1; J gene: TRBJ2-3; D gene: -
CDR3 protein: CATSRVPYNEQFF; CDR3 DNA: TGTGCCACCAGCAGAGTACCCTACAATGAGCAGTTCTTC; clone size: many; V gene: TRBV15; J gene: TRBJ2-1; D gene: -